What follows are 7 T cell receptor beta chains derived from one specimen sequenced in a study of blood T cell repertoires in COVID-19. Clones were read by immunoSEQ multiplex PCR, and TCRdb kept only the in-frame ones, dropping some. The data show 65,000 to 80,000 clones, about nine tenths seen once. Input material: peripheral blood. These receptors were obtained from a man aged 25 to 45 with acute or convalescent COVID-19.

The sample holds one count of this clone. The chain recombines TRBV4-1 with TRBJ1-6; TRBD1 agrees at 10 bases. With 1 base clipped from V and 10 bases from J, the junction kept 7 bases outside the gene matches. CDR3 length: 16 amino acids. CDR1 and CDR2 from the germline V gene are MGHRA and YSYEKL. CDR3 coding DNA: TGCGCCAGCAGCCAAGCCCCGACAGGGGGCGGCTCACCCCTCCACTTT. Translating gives CASSQAPTGGGSPLHF.

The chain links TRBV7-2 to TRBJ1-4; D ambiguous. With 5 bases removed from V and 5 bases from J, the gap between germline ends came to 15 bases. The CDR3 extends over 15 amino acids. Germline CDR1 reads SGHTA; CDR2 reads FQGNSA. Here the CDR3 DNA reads TGTGCCAGCAGCCCTACCCCTGGGGAGAATGAAAAACTGTTTTTT. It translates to CASSPTPGENEKLFF.

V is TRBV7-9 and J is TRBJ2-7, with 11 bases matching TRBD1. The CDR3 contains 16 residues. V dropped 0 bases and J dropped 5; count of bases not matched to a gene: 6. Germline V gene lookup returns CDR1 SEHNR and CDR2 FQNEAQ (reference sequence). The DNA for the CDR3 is TGTGCCAGCAGCTTAGCGGTGGGACAGGGGGTCGACGAGCAGTACTTC. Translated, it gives CASSLAVGQGVDEQYF.

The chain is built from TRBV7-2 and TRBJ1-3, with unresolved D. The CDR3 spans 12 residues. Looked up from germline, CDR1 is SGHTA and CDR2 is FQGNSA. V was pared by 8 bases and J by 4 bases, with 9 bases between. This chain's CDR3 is CASAIQGNTIYF. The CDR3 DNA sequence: TGTGCCAGCGCCATCCAGGGAAACACCATATATTTT.

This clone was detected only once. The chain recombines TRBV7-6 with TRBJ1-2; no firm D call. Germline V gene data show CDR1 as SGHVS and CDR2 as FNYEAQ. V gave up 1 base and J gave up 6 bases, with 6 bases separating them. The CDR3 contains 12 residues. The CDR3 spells CASSLDQNGYTF. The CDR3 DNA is TGTGCCAGCAGCTTAGATCAAAATGGCTACACCTTC.

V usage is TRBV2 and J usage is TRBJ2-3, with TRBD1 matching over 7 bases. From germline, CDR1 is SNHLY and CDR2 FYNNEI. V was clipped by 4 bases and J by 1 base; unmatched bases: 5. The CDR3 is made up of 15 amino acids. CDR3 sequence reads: CASSAIGQGTDTQYF. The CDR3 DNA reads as TGTGCCAGCAGTGCCATCGGACAGGGCACAGATACGCAGTATTTT.

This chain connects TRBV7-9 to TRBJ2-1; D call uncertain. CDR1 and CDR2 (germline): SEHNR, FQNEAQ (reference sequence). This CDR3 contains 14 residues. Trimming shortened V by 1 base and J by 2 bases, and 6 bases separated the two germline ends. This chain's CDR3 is CASSLGSTYNEQFF. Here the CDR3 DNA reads TGTGCCAGCAGCTTAGGCTCTACCTACAATGAGCAGTTCTTC.